The T cell receptor beta chain described here comes from a study of CD8 T cell repertoires and HIV-1 epitope variants. On the study more broadly: T cells were stimulated with Twenty-five Gag and Nef peptides separately. General observations from the study: Only beta chains were identified, marking proliferation to antigen, not function.

The V end lost 6 bases, the J end lost 2 bases, and 17 bases lay between the germline ends. CDR3 length: 15 amino acids. Germline CDR1 is MDHEN and CDR2 is SYDVKM. A remark on this clone: The antigen remains unidentified.

Produced via immunoSEQ multiplex PCR; TCRdb's table is partial and in-frame only. The table records tens of thousands of clones, 60% to 80% of them present only once. V gene TRBV28 combines with J gene TRBJ2-7; D might be TRBD1 (6 bases). The sequenced sample was uncultured baseline CD8+ T cells from peripheral blood mononuclear cells (PBMCs). This TCR came from a male donor with HIV. CDR3 nucleotides: TGTGCCAGCAGAGGACCGACAGGCGTCACCTACGAGCAGTACTTC. Protein product: CASRGPTGVTYEQYF.